A single sample is the source of the 16 T cell receptor beta chains below, sequenced in a study of cytomegalovirus exposure and HLA in healthy donors. Amplification used 60 Vbeta primers and 13 Jbeta primers. The protocol was immunoSEQ multiplex PCR, while the TCRdb copy is restricted to in-frame clones and leaves out a portion. The sample consists of 200,000 to 250,000 clones, 75% to 90% of them appearing once. Sequencing used PBMCs. The source is a woman aged 18 to 35 in good health and CMV-seronegative.

The chain links TRBV10-2 to TRBJ2-1; TRBD2 is a possible D gene (5 bases). V was cut by 10 bases and J by 7 bases, with 11 bases left in between. The CDR3 loop spans 11 amino acids. Germline V gives CDR1 WSHSY, CDR2 SAAADI. CDR3 in DNA: TGCGCCACCGGGCCGGGGAATGAGCAGTTCTTC. This encodes CATGPGNEQFF.

This chain links TRBV11-2 with TRBJ2-7; D is perhaps TRBD2 (5 bases). The CDR3 length is 13 residues. Germline values: CDR1 SGHAT, CDR2 FQNNGV. The V gene lost 2 bases and the J gene lost 2 bases, with 7 bases spanning the gap. The CDR3 is CASSLSRAYEQYF. CDR3 DNA: TGTGCCAGCAGCTTATCGCGGGCCTACGAGCAGTACTTC.

The chain uses TRBV7-9 and TRBJ1-3; weak D call: TRBD1 (6 bases). CDR3 length equals 15 residues. The V and J ends lost 4 bases and 0 bases respectively, with 10 bases between them. Looked up from germline, CDR1 is SEHNR and CDR2 is FQNEAQ (reference sequence). The CDR3 DNA sequence: TGTGCCAGCAGCTGGAACAGGGACTCTGGAAACACCATATATTTT. Its protein is CASSWNRDSGNTIYF.

The rearrangement joins TRBV7-9 to TRBJ1-1; D call uncertain. This CDR3 is 15 amino acids long. In germline, CDR1 is SEHNR, CDR2 FQNEAQ (reference sequence). The V end was cut by 5 bases, the J end by 1 base, with 14 bases between. CDR3 in amino acids: CASSPFLEGNTEAFF. In nucleotides, the CDR3 is TGTGCCAGCAGCCCATTCTTGGAGGGGAACACTGAAGCTTTCTTT.

This clone came up a few times. The chain uses TRBV7-6 and TRBJ1-1, with a tentative D call TRBD1 (6 bases). The germline V gene encodes CDR1 SGHVS and CDR2 FNYEAQ. V was cut by 5 bases and J by 3 bases, with 16 bases left in between. The CDR3 sequence is 15 residues long. CDR3 in DNA: TGTGCCAGCAGCCCGGAAAGGGGGGGGGACACTGAAGCTTTCTTT. Translating gives CASSPERGGDTEAFF.

This rearrangement joins TRBV2 to TRBJ1-2; D is uncertain. There are 12 residues in the CDR3. V was shortened by 7 bases and J by 1 base, with 7 bases between the two germline ends. The germline CDR1 and CDR2 sequences are SNHLY and FYNNEI. The chain's CDR3 is CASTQVNYGYTF. In nucleotides, the CDR3 is TGTGCCAGCACCCAGGTTAACTATGGCTACACCTTC.

CDR3 coding DNA: TGCGCCAGCAGCCAAGTCGGTGGCGGGGGAGAGACCCAGTACTTC. It codes for CASSQVGGGGETQYF. This sequence joins TRBV4-1 and TRBJ2-5; 7 positions match TRBD2. The CDR3 sequence is 15 residues long. Germline V gene sequence: CDR1 MGHRA, CDR2 YSYEKL. V dropped 1 base and J dropped 4; count of bases not matched to a gene: 6.

V usage is TRBV11-2 and J usage is TRBJ1-2, with D unresolved. The V gene lost 1 base and the J gene lost 6 bases, with 18 bases spanning the gap. The germline gives CDR1 SGHAT, CDR2 FQNNGV. CDR3 length equals 16 residues. DNA for the CDR3: TGTGCCAGCAGCTTAGGCATCGTGAGGAGGGCGGATGGCTACACCTTC. It codes for CASSLGIVRRADGYTF.

DNA for the CDR3: TGTGCCAGCAGCTTAGTAGGGGGGACAGGGGGCCATGAGCAGTTCTTC. Translation: CASSLVGGTGGHEQFF. The V gene is TRBV11-2, the J gene TRBJ2-1, with 12 bases identical to TRBD1. Germline loops: CDR1 SGHAT, CDR2 FQNNGV. The CDR3 contains 16 residues. V shed 1 base, J shed 8 bases, and the junction held 6 bases outside the gene matches.

This chain links TRBV6-4 with TRBJ2-1; TRBD2 is a possible D gene (6 bases). Germline assignment: CDR1 MRHNA and CDR2 SNTAGT. CDR3 size: 13 residues. V gave up 3 bases and J gave up 9 bases, with 12 bases separating them. This CDR3 reads CASSEERRGEQFF. Here the CDR3 DNA reads TGTGCCAGCAGTGAAGAGCGGAGGGGTGAGCAGTTCTTC.

The chain has TRBV19 and TRBJ1-5; TRBD1 might be the D (5 bases). Germline V gene lookup returns CDR1 LNHDA and CDR2 SQIVND (reference sequence). The V end was cut by 5 bases, the J end by 1 base, with 12 bases between. This CDR3 comprises 15 residues. The DNA of the CDR3 is TGTGCCAGTAGTCCTCAGGGTGTGAGCAATCAGCCCCAGCATTTT. Protein product: CASSPQGVSNQPQHF.

Worth noting for this clone: A junction boundary mismatches the germline segment, possibly from a read error. The chain has TRBV10-1 and TRBJ1-2, with no clear D. Germline values: CDR1 WNHNN, CDR2 SYGVQD (reference sequence). The CDR3 consists of 13 residues. The CDR3 spells CASSDSSETATFF. The CDR3 nucleotides read TGCGCCAGCAGTGATAGTAGCGAAACGGCTACTTTCTTC.

The rearrangement uses TRBV6-5 and TRBJ1-2, with D possibly TRBD1 on 6 matching bases. Germline CDR1 is MNHEY and CDR2 is SVGAGI. There are 13 residues in the CDR3. V gave up 4 bases and J gave up 6 bases, with 12 bases separating them. The CDR3 here is CASSFGQTDGYTF. CDR3 in DNA: TGTGCCAGCAGTTTCGGACAGACTGATGGCTACACCTTC.

The chain joins TRBV5-1 to TRBJ2-3, with 7 bases that match TRBD1. Germline loops: CDR1 SGHRS, CDR2 YFSETQ. Trimming took 3 bases from V and 0 from J; bases not matched to a gene: 22. CDR3 length equals 21 residues. The CDR3 is CASSSTDRTNRDRASTDTQYF. Here the CDR3 DNA reads TGCGCCAGCAGCTCTACTGATAGAACTAACCGGGACAGAGCTAGCACAGATACGCAGTATTTT. Full variable domain (missing parts from reference TRBV5-1 and TRBJ2-3): KAGVTQTPRYLIKTRGQQVTLSCSPISGHRSVSWYQQTPGQGLQFLFEYFSETQRNKGNFPGRFSGRQFSNSRSEMNVSTLELGDSALYLCASSSTDRTNRDRASTDTQYFGPGTRLTVL.

This chain connects TRBV5-1 to TRBJ2-1; TRBD2 agrees at 7 bases. V lost 6 bases to trimming and J lost 4 bases; unmatched junction nucleotides: 13. CDR1 is SGHRS and CDR2 is YFSETQ in the germline V gene. The CDR3 runs to 16 residues. The CDR3 here is CASTNPVGSGYNEQFF. The CDR3 DNA sequence: TGCGCCAGCACCAACCCAGTCGGTAGCGGGTACAATGAGCAGTTCTTC. The full variable domain, rest sourced from reference TRBV5-1 and TRBJ2-1, is KAGVTQTPRYLIKTRGQQVTLSCSPISGHRSVSWYQQTPGQGLQFLFEYFSETQRNKGNFPGRFSGRQFSNSRSEMNVSTLELGDSALYLCASTNPVGSGYNEQFFGPGTRLTVL.

The V gene is TRBV10-3, the J gene TRBJ1-2; D ambiguous. Germline values: CDR1 ENHRY, CDR2 SYGVKD. This CDR3 comprises 14 residues. The V end lost 4 bases, the J end lost 4 bases, and 13 bases lay between the germline ends. The CDR3 sequence: CAISVLPGLYGYTF. The CDR3 coding sequence is TGTGCCATCAGTGTCCTTCCGGGTCTCTATGGCTACACCTTC.